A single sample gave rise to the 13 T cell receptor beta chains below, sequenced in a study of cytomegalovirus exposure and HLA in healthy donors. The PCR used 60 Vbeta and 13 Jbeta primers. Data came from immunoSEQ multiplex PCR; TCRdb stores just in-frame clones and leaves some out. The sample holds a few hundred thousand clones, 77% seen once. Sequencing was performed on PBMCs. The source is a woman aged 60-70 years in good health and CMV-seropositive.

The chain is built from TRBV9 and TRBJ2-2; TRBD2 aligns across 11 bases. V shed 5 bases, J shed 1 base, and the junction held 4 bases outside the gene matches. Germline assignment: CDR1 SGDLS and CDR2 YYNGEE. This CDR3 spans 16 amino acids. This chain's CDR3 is CASRVGLAGNTGELFF. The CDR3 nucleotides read TGTGCCAGCAGGGTCGGACTAGCGGGGAACACCGGGGAGCTGTTTTTT.

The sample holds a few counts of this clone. The CDR3 DNA is TGTGCCAGCAACCGACAGGGGGAAGGCTACACCTTC. It specifies CASNRQGEGYTF. The chain employs TRBV2 and TRBJ1-2, with 9 bases aligning to TRBD1. Germline V CDR1 and CDR2: SNHLY, FYNNEI. J lost 8 bases, V lost 7 bases, and 5 bases had no gene match. CDR3 length: 12 residues.

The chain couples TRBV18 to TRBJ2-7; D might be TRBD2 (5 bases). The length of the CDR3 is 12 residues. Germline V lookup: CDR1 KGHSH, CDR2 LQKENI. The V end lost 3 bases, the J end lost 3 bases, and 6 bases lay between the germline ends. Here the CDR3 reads CASSPGNYEQYF. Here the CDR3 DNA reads TGTGCCAGCTCACCCGGGAACTACGAGCAGTACTTC.

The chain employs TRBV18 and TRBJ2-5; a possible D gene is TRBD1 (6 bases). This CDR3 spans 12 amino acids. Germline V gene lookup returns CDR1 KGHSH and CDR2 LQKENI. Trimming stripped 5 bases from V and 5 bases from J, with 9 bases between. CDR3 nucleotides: TGTGCCAGCTCAGAAACAGGGGAGACCCAGTACTTC. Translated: CASSETGETQYF.

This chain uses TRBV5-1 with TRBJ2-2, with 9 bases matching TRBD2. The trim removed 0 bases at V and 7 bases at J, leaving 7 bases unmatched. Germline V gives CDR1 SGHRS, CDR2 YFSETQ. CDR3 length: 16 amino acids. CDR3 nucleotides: TGCGCCAGCAGCTTGGCGGCTAGCGGGATGGACGGGGAGCTGTTTTTT. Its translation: CASSLAASGMDGELFF.

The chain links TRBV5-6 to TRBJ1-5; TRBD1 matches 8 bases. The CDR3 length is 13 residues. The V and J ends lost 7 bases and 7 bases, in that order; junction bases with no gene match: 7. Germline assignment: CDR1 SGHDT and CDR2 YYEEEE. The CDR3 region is CASGDRGPQPQHF. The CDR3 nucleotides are TGTGCCAGCGGCGACAGGGGCCCCCAGCCCCAGCATTTT.

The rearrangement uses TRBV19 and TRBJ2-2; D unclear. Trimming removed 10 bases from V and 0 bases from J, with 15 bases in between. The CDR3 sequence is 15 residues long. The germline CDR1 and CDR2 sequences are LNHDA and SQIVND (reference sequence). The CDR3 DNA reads TGTGCCAATTCAATACCCGACACGAACACCGGGGAGCTGTTTTTT. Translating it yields CANSIPDTNTGELFF. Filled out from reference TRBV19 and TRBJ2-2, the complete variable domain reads DGGITQSPKYLFRKEGQNVTLSCEQNLNHDAMYWYRQDPGQGLRLIYYSQIVNDFQKGDIAEGYSVSREKKESFPLTVTSAQKNPTAFYLCANSIPDTNTGELFFGEGSRLTVL.

The CDR3 DNA sequence: TGTGCCAGCAGCTTAGTGAGCGGAATGACTGGAAACACCATATATTTT. This encodes CASSLVSGMTGNTIYF. The chain carries TRBV7-2 and TRBJ1-3; D unclear. The CDR3 totals 16 residues. Germline values: CDR1 SGHTA, CDR2 FQGNSA. V gave up 1 base and J gave up 2 bases, with 12 bases separating them.

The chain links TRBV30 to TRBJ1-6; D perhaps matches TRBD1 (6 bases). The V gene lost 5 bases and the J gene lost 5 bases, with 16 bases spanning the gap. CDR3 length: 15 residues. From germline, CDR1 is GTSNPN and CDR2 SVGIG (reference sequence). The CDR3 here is CAWDYRELHNSPLHF. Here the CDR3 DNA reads TGTGCCTGGGACTACAGGGAGTTACATAATTCACCCCTCCACTTT. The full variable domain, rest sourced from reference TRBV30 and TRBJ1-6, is SQTIHQWPATLVQPVGSPLSLECTVEGTSNPNLYWYRQAAGRGLQLLFYSVGIGQISSEVPQNLSASRPQDRQFILSSKKLLLSDSGFYLCAWDYRELHNSPLHFGNGTRLTVT.

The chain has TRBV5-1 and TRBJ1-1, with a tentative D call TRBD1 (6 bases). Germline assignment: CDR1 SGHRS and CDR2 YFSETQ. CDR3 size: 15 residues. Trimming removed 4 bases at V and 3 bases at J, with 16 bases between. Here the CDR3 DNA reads TGCGCCAGCAGCAGGGGGGGAGAGGGGGACACTGAAGCTTTCTTT. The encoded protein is CASSRGGEGDTEAFF. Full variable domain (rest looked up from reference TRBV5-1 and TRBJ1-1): KAGVTQTPRYLIKTRGQQVTLSCSPISGHRSVSWYQQTPGQGLQFLFEYFSETQRNKGNFPGRFSGRQFSNSRSEMNVSTLELGDSALYLCASSRGGEGDTEAFFGQGTRLTVV.

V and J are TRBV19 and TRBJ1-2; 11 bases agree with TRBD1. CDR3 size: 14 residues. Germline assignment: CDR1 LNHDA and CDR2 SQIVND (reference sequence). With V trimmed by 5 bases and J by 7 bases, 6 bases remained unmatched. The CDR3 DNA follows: TGTGCCAGTAGTCTGGACAGGGGGCGGCTTGGCTACACCTTC. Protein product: CASSLDRGRLGYTF.

CDR3 DNA sequence: TGTGCCAGCTCACCAAGCGGCAAGCCCCAGCATTTT. Protein sequence: CASSPSGKPQHF. The chain uses TRBV18 and TRBJ1-5; D ambiguous. The CDR3 extends over 12 amino acids. Looked up from germline, CDR1 is KGHSH and CDR2 is LQKENI. The V end was cut by 2 bases, the J end by 8 bases, with 7 bases between.

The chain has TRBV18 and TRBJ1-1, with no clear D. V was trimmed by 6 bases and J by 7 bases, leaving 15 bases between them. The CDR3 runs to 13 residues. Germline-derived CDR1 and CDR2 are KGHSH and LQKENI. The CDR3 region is CASSDREDGEAFF. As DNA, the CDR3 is TGTGCCAGCTCGGACCGGGAGGACGGTGAAGCTTTCTTT. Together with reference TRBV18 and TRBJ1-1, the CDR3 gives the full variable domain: NAGVMQNPRHLVRRRGQEARLRCSPMKGHSHVYWYRQLPEEGLKFMVYLQKENIIDESGMPKERFSAEFPKEGPSILRIQQVVRGDSAAYFCASSDREDGEAFFGQGTRLTVV.